A selection of T cell receptor beta chains follows, all from one sample in a study of blood T cell repertoires in COVID-19. The assay was immunoSEQ multiplex PCR, and TCRdb's table has in-frame clones only and misses some. The sample lists 120,000 or so clones; roughly 80% were seen once. The sample was peripheral blood. The receptors were sampled from a man between 65 and 85 years old with acute or convalescent COVID-19. Both conserved end residues are part of each CDR3. D genes are given only for firm matches. Some rows mark clone size as missing; the rest say once, few, many or name a class of expanded clone.

d_call clone_size j_call v_call cdr3_aa cdr3_nt
. . TRBJ2-5 TRBV4-1 CASSQRREETQYF TGCGCCAGCAGCCAACGCAGGGAAGAGACCCAGTACTTC
TRBD2 few TRBJ2-2 TRBV7-9 CASSFPAGAVGGELFF TGTGCCAGCAGCTTCCCGGCGGGAGCGGTCGGCGGGGAGCTGTTTTTT
. . TRBJ1-1 TRBV5-1 CASSWGRNTEAFF TGCGCCAGCAGCTGGGGCAGAAACACTGAAGCTTTCTTT
. . TRBJ1-1 TRBV10-3 CATLNDQIEAFF TGTGCCACGCTGAATGATCAGATTGAAGCTTTCTTT
TRBD1 . TRBJ2-3 TRBV29-1 CSVEGGQGADTQYF TGCAGCGTTGAGGGGGGACAGGGGGCAGATACGCAGTATTTT
TRBD1 . TRBJ2-7 TRBV9 CASSKGTDYEQYF TGTGCCAGCAGCAAAGGGACAGATTACGAGCAGTACTTC
TRBD1 . TRBJ2-7 TRBV7-9 CASSFQGVEQYF TGTGCCAGCAGCTTCCAGGGGGTCGAGCAGTACTTC
. . TRBJ1-2 TRBV30 CAWSAGDYGYTF TGTGCCTGGAGTGCCGGTGACTATGGCTACACCTTC
TRBD1 . TRBJ1-1 TRBV5-6 CASSWGQAPGTEAFF TGTGCCAGCAGCTGGGGACAGGCACCGGGGACTGAAGCTTTCTTT
TRBD2 once TRBJ2-2 TRBV25-1 CASSEYRGLAANTGELFF TGTGCCAGCAGTGAATATAGGGGACTAGCGGCGAACACCGGGGAGCTGTTTTTT
TRBD1 . TRBJ1-6 TRBV19 CASSRDRDRDNSPLHF TGTGCCAGTAGTAGAGACCGGGACAGGGATAATTCACCCCTCCACTTT
. . TRBJ1-6 TRBV7-9 CASPDRDYNSPLHF TGTGCGAGCCCAGACAGAGACTATAATTCACCCCTCCACTTT
. . TRBJ2-7 TRBV16 CASSRPGDREQYF TGTGCCAGCAGCCGCCCGGGAGATCGCGAGCAGTACTTC
TRBD1 few TRBJ1-1 TRBV7-9 CASSLAGTGGHAFF TGTGCCAGCAGCTTAGCCGGGACAGGGGGCCATGCTTTCTTT
TRBD2 few TRBJ2-1 TRBV5-4 CASSSQRGAHNEQFF TGTGCCAGCAGCTCCCAGCGGGGGGCTCACAATGAGCAGTTCTTC
. few TRBJ2-1 TRBV29-1 CSVGESGEQFF TGCAGCGTTGGTGAAAGCGGAGAGCAGTTCTTC
TRBD1 . TRBJ2-5 TRBV7-9 CASMDRDRDGTQYF TGTGCCAGCATGGATCGGGACAGGGACGGGACCCAGTACTTC
. . TRBJ2-7 TRBV27 CASSSARAWEQYF TGTGCCAGCAGTTCAGCCAGGGCGTGGGAGCAGTACTTC